Only a few counts were recorded for the clone carrying this T cell receptor beta chain. Its antigen remains unknown. Each donor's status was that of a healthy bone marrow donor. This sample is drawn from a study of cytomegalovirus exposure and HLA in healthy donors. A multiplex PCR was run with 60 Vbeta primers and 13 Jbeta primers. TCRdb keeps only in-frame clones here, not all; method: immunoSEQ multiplex PCR. The table lists 90,000 to 150,000 clones, 50% to 65% of them singletons, with 10% in the top ten. Study-level results: A later analysis reportedly identified an Asian-associated ancestry cluster as carrying fewer N-insertions than the approximately 640-donor mean.

V was pared by 3 bases and J by 1 base, with 5 bases of the junction left unmatched. Germline CDR1 is SGDLS and CDR2 is YYNGEE. The CDR3 is 16 amino acids. Specimen: PBMCs. This chain connects TRBV9 to TRBJ2-3, with 10 bases aligning to TRBD2. The origin of this receptor is a man aged 40-55 years in good health and CMV-seropositive. CDR3 protein: CASSARTSGGTDTQYF. CDR3 DNA: TGTGCCAGCAGCGCCCGGACTAGCGGAGGCACAGATACGCAGTATTTT.